This T cell receptor beta chain was sequenced for a study of T cells in localized non-small cell lung cancer. This clone was detected a few times. No antigen is known for it. Germline values: CDR1 MDHEN, CDR2 SYDVKM. V shed 3 bases, J shed 7 bases, and the junction held 6 bases outside the gene matches. CDR3 length equals 15 residues. The study, taken as a whole, reports: Heterogeneity remains possible, as sequencing covered one tumor region only. Adjacent uninvolved lung tissue had the highest T cell clonality, exceeding tumor.

Clones were sequenced by immunoSEQ multiplex PCR, and TCRdb holds only the in-frame ones, with some missing. The sample comprises around 2,500 clones, roughly a quarter of which are singletons, and around 16% rests with the top ten. This chain joins TRBV28 and TRBJ2-7, with TRBD2 identical over 13 bases. The material was lung tumor tissue, obtained before any cancer treatment. The clonotype was recovered from a male donor older than 55 with stage III squamous cell lung carcinoma. The CDR3 loop is CASSFRLAGGGEQYF. DNA of the CDR3: TGTGCCAGCAGTTTCAGACTAGCGGGGGGCGGAGAGCAGTACTTC.